A selection of T cell receptor beta chains follows, all from one sample in a study of cytomegalovirus exposure and HLA in healthy donors. Clones were read by immunoSEQ multiplex PCR, and TCRdb kept only the in-frame ones, dropping some. This listing includes under 200,000 clones. Sequencing used PBMCs. The receptors were gathered from a man younger than 45 in good health and CMV-seronegative. CDR3s include the opening cysteine and the closing phenylalanine or tryptophan. A D gene is named only where the DNA matches it firmly.

TRBJ1-2,TRBV15,NA,CATSRDRGSLGGYTF,TGTGCCACCAGCAGAGACAGGGGAAGCTTGGGTGGCTACACCTTC
TRBJ2-7,TRBV4-2,TRBD2,CASSQDLSGRAYEQYF,TGTGCCAGCAGCCAAGATCTCAGCGGGAGGGCCTACGAGCAGTACTTC
TRBJ2-5,TRBV28,NA,CATGGGRSNQETQYF,TGTGCCACGGGAGGGGGCCGATCAAACCAAGAGACCCAGTACTTC
TRBJ1-3,TRBV4-2,NA,CASSQDRQLGNTIYF,TGTGCCAGCAGCCAAGATCGCCAACTTGGAAACACCATATATTTT
TRBJ2-7,TRBV30,TRBD1,CAWTGGQGAYEQYF,TGTGCCTGGACCGGGGGACAGGGCGCCTACGAGCAGTACTTC
TRBJ2-1,TRBV28,NA,CASMVPGQGIYNEQFF,TGTGCCAGCATGGTCCCCGGGCAGGGAATCTACAATGAGCAGTTCTTC
TRBJ2-2,TRBV10-3,NA,CAISESAGLYTGELFF,TGTGCCATCAGTGAGTCTGCAGGACTTTACACCGGGGAGCTGTTTTTT
TRBJ1-1,TRBV2,NA,CASSESGSGNTEAFF,TGTGCCAGCAGTGAATCGGGATCGGGAAACACTGAAGCTTTCTTT
TRBJ2-5,TRBV4-1,TRBD2,CASSQDLVIGTRYETQYF,TGCGCCAGCAGCCAAGATCTCGTAATCGGGACTAGATATGAGACCCAGTACTTC
TRBJ1-1,TRBV19,NA,CASSILPIRNTEAFF,TGTGCCAGTAGTATCCTCCCCATCAGGAACACTGAAGCTTTCTTT
TRBJ2-3,TRBV10-1,TRBD1,CASNSGQGADTQYF,TGCGCCAGCAATTCGGGACAGGGAGCAGATACGCAGTATTTT
TRBJ2-7,TRBV2,TRBD1,CASSRGLLSYEQYF,TGTGCCAGCAGTAGGGGGCTTCTCTCCTACGAGCAGTACTTC
TRBJ1-5,TRBV4-1,NA,CASSQVGGRGRHQPQHF,TGCGCCAGCAGCCAAGTCGGGGGTCGAGGCCGTCATCAGCCCCAGCATTTT
TRBJ1-1,TRBV5-6,NA,CASSAGGGLEAFF,TGTGCCAGCAGCGCCGGGGGGGGGCTCGAAGCTTTCTTT
TRBJ2-7,TRBV11-2,TRBD2,CASSPFSGIFGEQYF,TGTGCCAGCAGCCCGTTCAGCGGGATTTTCGGCGAGCAGTACTTC
TRBJ1-5,TRBV30,NA,CAWNRQENQPQHF,TGTGCCTGGAATCGACAGGAGAATCAGCCCCAGCATTTT
TRBJ1-5,TRBV6-1,NA,CASRARQGNQPQHF,TGTGCCAGCAGAGCCCGACAGGGCAATCAGCCCCAGCATTTT
TRBJ2-7,TRBV5-4,TRBD1,CASSMGQGTYEQYF,TGTGCCAGCAGCATGGGACAGGGCACCTACGAGCAGTACTTC
TRBJ1-2,TRBV27,TRBD1,CASSFRQGAWDGYTF,TGTGCCAGCAGTTTCCGACAGGGGGCTTGGGATGGCTACACCTTC
TRBJ2-5,TRBV5-1,TRBD2,CASSFSSGRTETQYF,TGCGCCAGCAGCTTCAGCAGCGGGAGAACAGAGACCCAGTACTTC
TRBJ2-1,TRBV18,NA,CASSTESSYNEQFF,TGTGCCAGCTCAACTGAGAGCTCCTACAATGAGCAGTTCTTC
TRBJ1-4,TRBV28,NA,CASSQQDEKLFF,TGTGCCAGCAGTCAACAAGATGAAAAACTGTTTTTT
TRBJ2-5,TRBV27,NA,CASRRTGITRETQYF,TGTGCCAGCAGACGCACCGGGATTACGCGAGAGACCCAGTACTTC
TRBJ2-7,TRBV18,TRBD1,CASSFGTGASYEQYF,TGTGCCAGCAGTTTTGGGACAGGGGCTTCCTACGAGCAGTACTTC
TRBJ1-3,TRBV11-3,TRBD1,CASSLAQGYVNTIYF,TGTGCCAGCAGCTTAGCACAGGGGTATGTAAACACCATATATTTT
TRBJ1-5,TRBV18,TRBD1,CASSPGTGEQTAQHF,TGTGCCAGCTCACCGGGGACAGGGGAACAGACAGCCCAGCATTTT
TRBJ2-5,TRBV7-9,TRBD1,CASEWEGQGQETQYF,TGTGCCAGCGAATGGGAGGGACAGGGCCAAGAGACCCAGTACTTC
TRBJ2-2,TRBV5-1,TRBD2,CASSLGLAGDGELFF,TGCGCCAGCAGCTTGGGACTAGCGGGGGACGGGGAGCTGTTTTTT
TRBJ2-5,TRBV6-5,NA,CATSQGGLREQYF,TGTGCCACCTCTCAGGGGGGATTAAGGGAGCAGTACTTC
TRBJ1-2,TRBV5-5,NA,CASSPWGDYGYTF,TGTGCCAGCAGCCCGTGGGGAGACTATGGCTACACCTTC
TRBJ1-1,TRBV5-1,NA,CASSYLGSQNTEAFF,TGCGCCAGCAGCTATTTGGGCAGCCAGAACACTGAAGCTTTCTTT
TRBJ2-4,TRBV14,TRBD1,CASSHEQGVGAKNIQYF,TGTGCCAGCAGCCATGAACAGGGGGTAGGAGCCAAAAACATTCAGTACTTC
TRBJ1-5,TRBV30,NA,CASNQGGNQPQHF,TGTGCCTCAAACCAGGGCGGCAATCAGCCCCAGCATTTT
TRBJ1-4,TRBV5-1,NA,CASSLKQGSNEKLFF,TGCGCCAGCAGCCTAAAACAGGGCTCAAATGAAAAACTGTTTTTT
TRBJ2-7,TRBV4-1,TRBD1,CASSQEGTVYEQYF,TGCGCCAGCAGCCAAGAGGGGACAGTCTACGAGCAGTACTTC
TRBJ1-4,TRBV16,NA,CASSARRGELFF,TGTGCCAGCAGCGCCCGGCGGGGGGAACTGTTTTTT
TRBJ1-6,TRBV7-2,TRBD1,CASSDAQGAFSSPLHF,TGTGCCAGCAGCGATGCTCAGGGGGCGTTTAGTTCACCCCTCCACTTT
TRBJ1-1,TRBV11-3,NA,CASSLPLQGTEAFF,TGTGCCAGCAGCTTACCGCTACAGGGCACTGAAGCTTTCTTT
TRBJ2-1,TRBV9,NA,CASSVGPSSRADEQFF,TGTGCCAGCAGCGTAGGACCTTCTAGCCGAGCGGATGAGCAGTTCTTC
TRBJ2-2,TRBV19,NA,CATPRARTTGELFF,TGTGCCACCCCCAGGGCCAGAACCACCGGGGAGCTGTTTTTT
TRBJ2-7,TRBV2,NA,CASSGDNSYEQYF,TGTGCCAGCAGTGGGGACAACTCCTACGAGCAGTACTTC
TRBJ1-5,TRBV19,TRBD1,CASSIKTGSNQPQHF,TGTGCCAGTAGTATAAAGACAGGGAGCAATCAGCCCCAGCATTTT
TRBJ1-6,TRBV9,NA,CASSVTGQSGSPLHF,TGTGCCAGCAGCGTTACGGGACAATCTGGTTCACCCCTCCACTTT
TRBJ1-2,TRBV18,NA,CASSPTSTGTNYGYTF,TGTGCCAGCTCCCCAACATCGACAGGTACTAACTATGGCTACACCTTC
TRBJ2-1,TRBV7-8,TRBD2,CASSPGGTSDNEQFF,TGTGCCAGCAGCCCCGGGGGGACTAGCGACAATGAGCAGTTCTTC
TRBJ1-2,TRBV6-5,NA,CASSYSGQGNYGYTF,TGTGCCAGCAGTTACTCTGGGCAGGGAAACTATGGCTACACCTTC
TRBJ1-1,TRBV4-3,TRBD1,CASSPGQGRTEAFF,TGCGCCAGCAGCCCTGGACAGGGGCGGACTGAAGCTTTCTTT
TRBJ1-1,TRBV10-3,NA,CAISRQDADTEAFF,TGTGCCATCAGCCGACAGGACGCGGACACTGAAGCTTTCTTT
TRBJ2-4,TRBV27,NA,CASSLSGGGKNIQYF,TGTGCCAGCAGTTTATCGGGCGGCGGGAAAAACATTCAGTACTTC